The 30 T cell receptor beta chains below were found in one sample sequenced in a study of cytomegalovirus exposure and HLA in healthy donors. Primers: 60 Vbeta forward and 13 Jbeta reverse. Libraries were prepared by immunoSEQ multiplex PCR; TCRdb keeps only in-frame clonotypes and omits some of them. This table lists about 70,000 clones. The sample consisted of PBMCs. These receptors were collected from a female donor in good health and CMV-seropositive.

The V call is TRBV5-1, the J call TRBJ2-5; no definite D call. The last part of the DNA fits TRBJ2-7 better; the J call may be wrong. There are 12 residues in the CDR3. CDR1 is SGHRS, CDR2 YFSETQ, per germline. The CDR3 loop is CASSLNQYEQYF. In nucleotides, the CDR3 is TGCGCCAGCAGCTTGAATCAATACGAGCAGTACTTC.

The V gene is TRBV9, the J gene TRBJ2-3; 8 bases map to TRBD2. Unmatched junction bases numbered 10, after V lost 7 bases and J lost 0 bases. CDR3 length: 16 amino acids. From germline, CDR1 is SGDLS and CDR2 YYNGEE. CDR3 loop: CASGTSGHASTDTQYF. Written as DNA, the CDR3 is TGTGCCAGCGGAACTAGCGGCCATGCTAGCACAGATACGCAGTATTTT.

This sequence joins TRBV4-1 and TRBJ1-1; a possible D gene is TRBD1 (6 bases). This CDR3 is built from 16 residues. Trimming took off 0 bases at V and 9 bases at J, with 20 bases between the two ends. Germline V gene data show CDR1 as MGHRA and CDR2 as YSYEKL. DNA for the CDR3: TGCGCCAGCAGCCAAGACCGATTGGACAGACCAAAGAAAGCTTTCTTT. It encodes CASSQDRLDRPKKAFF.

CDR3 loop: CASSQQGDTDTQYF. CDR3 nucleotides: TGTGCCAGCTCACAGCAGGGGGACACAGATACGCAGTATTTT. The J gene is TRBJ2-3, the V gene TRBV18, with 7 bases lining up with TRBD1. Trimming at V came to 4 bases and at J to 2 bases, leaving 3 bases not matched to a gene. CDR1 KGHSH and CDR2 LQKENI come from the germline V gene. The CDR3 sequence is 14 residues long.

Here the CDR3 reads CASSQDLQGQGNQPQHF. The CDR3 coding sequence is TGCGCCAGCAGCCAAGATCTACAGGGGCAAGGCAATCAGCCCCAGCATTTT. The J gene is TRBJ1-5, the V gene TRBV4-3, with TRBD1 matching 7 bases. Germline CDR1 reads LGHNA; CDR2 reads YSLEER. The CDR3 is 17 amino acids. With V trimmed by 0 bases and J by 2 bases, 7 bases remained unmatched.

The V and J genes are TRBV2 and TRBJ1-3; tentatively, D is TRBD1 (5 bases). Germline values: CDR1 SNHLY, CDR2 FYNNEI. This CDR3 has 14 amino acids. V lost 5 bases and J lost 4, with 12 bases in between. The CDR3 region is CASSLGASGNTIYF. The CDR3 DNA reads as TGTGCCAGCAGTTTAGGGGCGTCAGGAAACACCATATATTTT.

The CDR3 loop is CAWRMAGLGEKLFF. The CDR3 DNA follows: TGTGCCTGGAGGATGGCAGGGTTGGGTGAAAAACTGTTTTTT. V gene TRBV30 combines with J gene TRBJ1-4, with D possibly TRBD1 on 5 matching bases. Trimming removed 3 bases from V and 7 bases from J, with 15 bases in between. The CDR3 runs 14 residues. Germline lookup yields CDR1 GTSNPN and CDR2 SVGIG (reference sequence).

The gene calls are TRBV11-2 and TRBJ2-3; 9 bases map to TRBD2. Germline-derived CDR1 and CDR2 are SGHAT and FQNNGV. After removal of 4 bases from V and 2 bases from J, the junction contained 7 bases not matched to a gene. The CDR3 runs 16 residues. The CDR3, as DNA: TGTGCCAGCAGCTGGGACCCGGGACTAGCCACAGATACGCAGTATTTT. This codes for CASSWDPGLATDTQYF.

The gene calls are TRBV18 and TRBJ2-3, with TRBD2 identical over 7 bases. Germline loops: CDR1 KGHSH, CDR2 LQKENI. The trim removed 5 bases at V and 7 bases at J, leaving 9 bases unmatched. CDR3 length: 14 amino acids. The CDR3 DNA follows: TGTGCCAGCTCAACACTAGCGCAACGATATACGCAGTATTTT. Protein product: CASSTLAQRYTQYF.

The chain couples TRBV29-1 to TRBJ1-3, with D possibly being TRBD1 (6 bases). The CDR3 consists of 12 residues. Trimming left V 6 bases short and J 1 base short, with 7 bases between. Germline lookup yields CDR1 SQVTM and CDR2 ANQGSEA. The chain's CDR3 is CSVGTSGNTIYF. CDR3 sequence (DNA): TGCAGCGTGGGGACATCTGGAAACACCATATATTTT.

CDR3 residues: CASSRTGDRYNEQFF. In DNA, the CDR3 is TGTGCCAGCAGCCGGACAGGGGATCGCTACAATGAGCAGTTCTTC. The rearrangement uses TRBV6-5 and TRBJ2-1; 9 bases line up with TRBD1. The CDR3 runs to 15 residues. The ends lost 6 bases at V and 3 bases at J; junction bases unmatched: 6. The germline V gene has CDR1 MNHEY and CDR2 SVGAGI.

The chain carries TRBV30 and TRBJ2-7, with D possibly being TRBD2 (7 bases). Germline CDR1 is GTSNPN and CDR2 is SVGIG (reference sequence). Trimming removed 2 bases at V and 4 bases at J, with 12 bases between. The CDR3 runs to 13 residues. The CDR3 is CAWSWGGGYEQYF. CDR3 DNA: TGTGCCTGGAGTTGGGGGGGCGGGTACGAGCAGTACTTC.

The chain links TRBV4-2 to TRBJ1-1; D gene uncertain. The CDR3 totals 14 residues. Germline V lookup: CDR1 LGHNA, CDR2 YNFKEQ. With 5 bases removed from V and 4 bases from J, the gap between germline ends came to 14 bases. This chain's CDR3 is CASSVDVPPTEAFF. CDR3 DNA sequence: TGTGCCAGCAGCGTAGATGTACCTCCCACTGAAGCTTTCTTT.

CDR3 residues: CASSRKGSEGNTGELFF. CDR3 nucleotide sequence: TGCGCCAGCAGCCGGAAAGGGAGCGAGGGAAACACCGGGGAGCTGTTTTTT. The chain joins TRBV4-1 to TRBJ2-2, with a possible D match to TRBD2 (5 bases). Trimming shortened V by 4 bases and J by 2 bases, and 17 bases separated the two germline ends. CDR1 MGHRA and CDR2 YSYEKL come from the germline V gene. CDR3 length equals 17 residues.

The CDR3 loop reads CASSPPTPGDNEQFF. The CDR3 DNA reads as TGTGCCAGCTCACCACCGACTCCTGGAGACAATGAGCAGTTCTTC. The chain employs TRBV18 and TRBJ2-1; D gene unclear. The CDR3 runs to 15 residues. The germline CDR1 and CDR2 sequences are KGHSH and LQKENI. V was cut by 0 bases and J by 5 bases, with 11 bases left in between.

The gene calls are TRBV9 and TRBJ1-1; possibly TRBD1 for D (5 bases). There are 18 residues in the CDR3. Germline V gene lookup returns CDR1 SGDLS and CDR2 YYNGEE. The germline V and J ends were trimmed by 0 bases and 1 base, with 19 bases remaining between them. DNA for the CDR3: TGTGCCAGCAGCGTAGGGGGGGGGTTCGTGACGGGGAACACTGAAGCTTTCTTT. Translated: CASSVGGGFVTGNTEAFF.

The CDR3 spells CASSPPGTAINYGYTF. CDR3 in DNA: TGCGCCAGCAGCCCTCCCGGGACAGCTATTAACTATGGCTACACCTTC. This chain joins TRBV5-1 and TRBJ1-2; 7 bases agree with TRBD1. The junction had 10 bases not matched to a gene; V was cut back by 4 bases and J by 1 base. CDR3 length: 16 residues. CDR1 and CDR2 from the germline V gene are SGHRS and YFSETQ.

The chain links TRBV4-3 to TRBJ2-7; 8 bases fit TRBD1. V was pared by 2 bases and J by 0 bases, with 12 bases of the junction left unmatched. Looked up from germline, CDR1 is LGHNA and CDR2 is YSLEER. CDR3 length equals 18 residues. CDR3 sequence: CASSQRLVQGANSYEQYF. The CDR3 DNA reads TGCGCCAGCAGCCAACGGTTAGTCCAGGGGGCCAACTCCTACGAGCAGTACTTC.

This chain joins TRBV19 and TRBJ1-6; D perhaps matches TRBD1 (6 bases). Germline V lookup: CDR1 LNHDA, CDR2 SQIVND (reference sequence). Between the trimmed V and J ends, which lost 5 bases and 0 bases, there was a span of 14 bases. This CDR3 contains 17 residues. This chain's CDR3 is CASSVTGLSSYNSPLHF. The CDR3 DNA reads TGTGCCAGTAGTGTGACAGGCCTCAGCTCCTATAATTCACCCCTCCACTTT.

The J gene is TRBJ1-3, the V gene TRBV7-2; D remains unclear. This CDR3 contains 18 residues. Trimming stripped 5 bases from V and 1 base from J, with 21 bases between. In germline, CDR1 is SGHTA, CDR2 FQGNSA. The CDR3, as DNA: TGTGCCAGCAGCCCCCGTAATGCAGTGCCCTCATCTGGAAACACCATATATTTT. Protein sequence: CASSPRNAVPSSGNTIYF.

The CDR3 nucleotides read TGCGCCAGCAGAAGCGGGAGTTTCGCAGATACGCAGTATTTT. As protein: CASRSGSFADTQYF. This rearrangement joins TRBV5-1 to TRBJ2-3, with TRBD2 matching 8 bases. Per the germline V gene, CDR1 is SGHRS and CDR2 is YFSETQ. There are 14 residues in the CDR3. V was clipped by 5 bases and J by 4 bases; unmatched bases: 6.

The genes are TRBV4-3 and TRBJ2-7; 8 nucleotides match TRBD2. CDR1 and CDR2 (germline): LGHNA, YSLEER. V lost 0 bases to trimming and J lost 3 bases; unmatched junction nucleotides: 10. This CDR3 is built from 17 residues. CDR3 sequence (DNA): TGCGCCAGCAGCCAAGAAGGAGCCGGGGGGGCCTTCTACGAGCAGTACTTC. Amino acid sequence: CASSQEGAGGAFYEQYF.

The chain carries TRBV15 and TRBJ2-1; 7 bases are shared with TRBD2. There are 15 residues in the CDR3. The germline V gene has CDR1 LNHNV and CDR2 YYDKDF (reference sequence). V trimming: 5 bases; J trimming: 5 bases; junction bases outside the gene matches: 9. The CDR3: CATSSGTTVDNEQFF. As DNA, the CDR3 is TGTGCCACCAGCTCCGGGACTACGGTCGACAATGAGCAGTTCTTC.

The J gene is TRBJ2-1, the V gene TRBV2; a possible D gene is TRBD2 (6 bases). The germline V gene encodes CDR1 SNHLY and CDR2 FYNNEI. V shed 6 bases and J shed 10 bases, with 16 bases lying between them. This CDR3 contains 13 residues. CDR3 protein: CASRERQGGEQFF. The CDR3 DNA sequence: TGTGCCAGCAGAGAAAGGCAGGGAGGCGAGCAGTTCTTC.

The CDR3 here is CASSLEGLVPGTQYF. CDR3 DNA sequence: TGTGCCAGCAGCTTAGAGGGACTTGTCCCGGGGACCCAGTACTTC. This chain links TRBV11-2 with TRBJ2-5; a weak D match, TRBD2 (6 bases). This CDR3 region has 15 residues. Germline assignment: CDR1 SGHAT and CDR2 FQNNGV. Trimming took off 0 bases at V and 7 bases at J, with 15 bases between the two ends. The whole variable domain, filled in from reference TRBV11-2 and TRBJ2-5, reads EAGVAQSPRYKIIEKRQSVAFWCNPISGHATLYWYQQILGQGPKLLIQFQNNGVVDDSQLPKDRFSAERLKGVDSTLKIQPAKLEDSAVYLCASSLEGLVPGTQYFGPGTRLLVL.

This chain joins TRBV4-2 and TRBJ2-2; weak D call: TRBD1 (6 bases). In germline, CDR1 is LGHNA, CDR2 YNFKEQ. V dropped 2 bases and J dropped 4 bases, with 14 bases sitting between them. The CDR3 loop spans 16 amino acids. Here the CDR3 reads CASSQPVQGPTGELFF. The CDR3 nucleotides read TGTGCCAGCAGCCAACCCGTGCAGGGGCCCACCGGGGAGCTGTTTTTT.

The chain employs TRBV19 and TRBJ1-2; D not resolved. Trimming shortened V by 4 bases and J by 4 bases, and 7 bases separated the two germline ends. The CDR3 has 12 amino acids. Per the germline V gene, CDR1 is LNHDA and CDR2 is SQIVND (reference sequence). CDR3 nucleotides: TGTGCCAGTAGTACAAACAGCTATGGCTACACCTTC. Amino acid sequence: CASSTNSYGYTF. Complete variable domain (other parts from reference TRBV19 and TRBJ1-2): DGGITQSPKYLFRKEGQNVTLSCEQNLNHDAMYWYRQDPGQGLRLIYYSQIVNDFQKGDIAEGYSVSREKKESFPLTVTSAQKNPTAFYLCASSTNSYGYTFGSGTRLTVV.

The chain has TRBV19 and TRBJ2-7; maybe TRBD1 (6 bases). The CDR3 runs to 15 residues. The V gene lost 1 base and the J gene lost 2 bases, with 12 bases spanning the gap. Germline loops: CDR1 LNHDA, CDR2 SQIVND (reference sequence). The CDR3: CASSIVQGPTYEQYF. The CDR3 coding sequence is TGTGCCAGTAGTATAGTTCAGGGGCCCACCTACGAGCAGTACTTC.

The chain carries TRBV30 and TRBJ1-5, with D unresolved. The CDR3 consists of 14 residues. Trimming left V 0 bases short and J 7 bases short, with 13 bases between. Germline V lookup: CDR1 GTSNPN, CDR2 SVGIG (reference sequence). The CDR3 coding sequence is TGTGCCTGGAGTGTTTTCCCAGGAAAGCAGCCCCAGCATTTT. Protein sequence: CAWSVFPGKQPQHF.

The chain carries TRBV6-4 and TRBJ2-1, with D possibly matching TRBD2 (6 bases). This CDR3 is 13 amino acids long. CDR1 and CDR2 from the germline V gene are MRHNA and SNTAGT. The V and J ends lost 3 bases and 9 bases respectively, with 12 bases between them. The CDR3 reads CASSESGEGEQFF. The CDR3 DNA follows: TGTGCCAGCAGTGAGTCGGGGGAAGGTGAGCAGTTCTTC.